The 18 T cell receptor beta chains listed next were all sequenced from one sample in a study of blood T cell repertoires in COVID-19. Profiling relied on immunoSEQ multiplex PCR, and the TCRdb table lists in-frame clones only, not all of them. The sample holds 200,000 to 250,000 clones, roughly 80% seen once. The sequenced material came from peripheral blood. The receptors stem from a woman between 18 and 29 years old with acute or convalescent COVID-19.

The CDR3 DNA follows: TGTGCCAGCAGCCACCGGGACATAGGGGGTTCACCCCTCCACTTT. Protein sequence: CASSHRDIGGSPLHF. The gene calls are TRBV11-2 and TRBJ1-6; D is perhaps TRBD1 (6 bases). The CDR3 contains 15 residues. Germline V gene data show CDR1 as SGHAT and CDR2 as FQNNGV. Trimming stripped 5 bases from V and 9 bases from J, with 17 bases between. The complete variable domain, with remaining parts taken from reference TRBV11-2 and TRBJ1-6, reads EAGVAQSPRYKIIEKRQSVAFWCNPISGHATLYWYQQILGQGPKLLIQFQNNGVVDDSQLPKDRFSAERLKGVDSTLKIQPAKLEDSAVYLCASSHRDIGGSPLHFGNGTRLTVT.

The chain carries TRBV28 and TRBJ2-3; 9 bases are shared with TRBD2. Germline CDR1 MDHEN, CDR2 SYDVKM. The CDR3 runs to 14 residues. V lost 3 bases to trimming and J lost 6 bases; unmatched junction nucleotides: 4. CDR3 residues: CASSFSGRSDTQYF. The CDR3 DNA sequence: TGTGCCAGCAGTTTTAGCGGGAGATCGGATACGCAGTATTTT.

The chain joins TRBV6-5 to TRBJ2-1; TRBD2 matches 13 bases. Germline trimming cut 7 bases from V and 6 bases from J; bases unmatched to any gene: 6. CDR1 MNHEY and CDR2 SVGAGI come from the germline V gene. The CDR3 runs 15 residues. The CDR3 is CASNPLAGGPNEQFF. The CDR3, as DNA: TGTGCCAGCAACCCACTAGCGGGAGGGCCCAATGAGCAGTTCTTC.

The chain uses TRBV10-1 and TRBJ2-7; TRBD2 aligns across 11 bases. The germline V gene has CDR1 WNHNN and CDR2 SYGVQD (reference sequence). J was trimmed by 3 bases and V by 5 bases; bases with no gene match: 3. This CDR3 has 14 residues. CDR3 bases: TGCGCCAGCAGTCCGGGACTAGCGGTCTACGAGCAGTACTTC. Translating gives CASSPGLAVYEQYF.

The chain couples TRBV4-3 to TRBJ2-7, with TRBD1 matching 7 bases. With V trimmed by 4 bases and J by 5 bases, 11 bases remained unmatched. Germline lookup yields CDR1 LGHNA and CDR2 YSLEER. The CDR3 has 15 amino acids. For the CDR3, the DNA is TGCGCCAGCAGCCCGTCCCGGGACAGAAGGCACGAGCAGTACTTC. Its translation: CASSPSRDRRHEQYF.

This rearrangement joins TRBV18 to TRBJ1-4, with 7 bases aligning to TRBD1. The V and J ends lost 6 bases and 4 bases, in that order; junction bases with no gene match: 5. The CDR3 runs 14 residues. The germline V gene encodes CDR1 KGHSH and CDR2 LQKENI. The CDR3 nucleotides read TGTGCCAGCTCGCGGGACAGAAATAATGAAAAACTGTTTTTT. As protein: CASSRDRNNEKLFF. The whole variable domain, filled in from reference TRBV18 and TRBJ1-4, reads NAGVMQNPRHLVRRRGQEARLRCSPMKGHSHVYWYRQLPEEGLKFMVYLQKENIIDESGMPKERFSAEFPKEGPSILRIQQVVRGDSAAYFCASSRDRNNEKLFFGSGTQLSVL.

The J gene is TRBJ2-3, the V gene TRBV19; perhaps TRBD1 as D (5 bases). The CDR3 spans 17 residues. V lost 5 bases to trimming and J lost 2 bases, with 20 bases between them. Per the germline V gene, CDR1 is LNHDA and CDR2 is SQIVND (reference sequence). The CDR3 is CASSLQGVSLFTDTQYF. The CDR3 DNA is TGTGCCAGTAGTTTGCAGGGCGTATCGCTATTCACAGATACGCAGTATTTT.

This chain connects TRBV27 to TRBJ2-7; the match to TRBD2 covers 10 bases. Germline-derived CDR1 and CDR2 are MNHEY and SMNVEV (reference sequence). The CDR3 contains 15 residues. V lost 4 bases and J lost 5; bases outside the gene matches: 8. DNA of the CDR3: TGTGCCAGCAGTTCCCCAGAGCTAGCGGGAGACGAGCAGTACTTC. It translates to CASSSPELAGDEQYF.

The chain employs TRBV7-6 and TRBJ1-1; D gene uncertain. The CDR3 runs 15 residues. The V end was cut by 1 base, the J end by 0 bases, with 9 bases between. Germline V CDR1 and CDR2: SGHVS, FNYEAQ. The CDR3, as DNA: TGTGCCAGCAGCTTAGAGCCGGGGATGAACACTGAAGCTTTCTTT. Translation gives CASSLEPGMNTEAFF. The variable domain in full, with the rest retrieved from reference TRBV7-6 and TRBJ1-1, is GAGVSQSPRYKVTKRGQDVALRCDPISGHVSLYWYRQALGQGPEFLTYFNYEAQQDKSGLPNDRFSAERPEGSISTLTIQRTEQRDSAMYRCASSLEPGMNTEAFFGQGTRLTVV.

The V gene is TRBV7-2, the J gene TRBJ1-5; 8 positions match TRBD1. V dropped 1 base and J dropped 14; count of bases not matched to a gene: 7. CDR1 SGHTA and CDR2 FQGNSA come from the germline V gene. The CDR3 length is 13 residues. CDR3 in DNA: TGTGCCAGCAGCTTAGGGACAGGGAACTTAGAGCATTTT. This sequence encodes CASSLGTGNLEHF.

The gene calls are TRBV6-6 and TRBJ1-5; 7 bases line up with TRBD1. The CDR3 consists of 15 residues. Germline CDR1 is MNHNY and CDR2 is SVGAGI (reference sequence). J was trimmed by 4 bases and V by 6 bases; bases with no gene match: 9. The CDR3 protein is CASSLEGAGNQPQHF. DNA of the CDR3: TGTGCCAGCAGCTTAGAGGGGGCCGGAAATCAGCCCCAGCATTTT.

The rearrangement links TRBV7-8 to TRBJ1-2; no clear D. Germline CDR1 is SGHVS and CDR2 is FQNEAQ. The CDR3 has 14 residues. V lost 1 base to trimming and J lost 5 bases, with 11 bases between them. The CDR3: CASSLGGGRYGYTF. The DNA of the CDR3 is TGTGCCAGCAGCTTAGGCGGAGGGCGGTATGGCTACACCTTC.

The rearrangement links TRBV30 to TRBJ2-1, with D maybe TRBD2 (5 bases). Germline assignment: CDR1 GTSNPN and CDR2 SVGIG (reference sequence). CDR3 size: 16 residues. V lost 7 bases and J lost 0, with 19 bases in between. DNA of the CDR3: TGTGCCTCCTCGGGCCCCCTTGGGAGCTCCTACAATGAGCAGTTCTTC. Its protein is CASSGPLGSSYNEQFF.

The chain employs TRBV6-2 or TRBV6-3 and TRBJ1-5; no reliable D call. The CDR3 runs to 15 residues. Germline CDR1 is MNHEY and CDR2 is SVGEGT. V was clipped by 3 bases and J by 1 base, with 10 bases between them. CDR3 nucleotide sequence: TGTGCCAGCAGTTATTTAGGAGTAAGCAATCAGCCCCAGCATTTT. As protein: CASSYLGVSNQPQHF.

V is TRBV6-2 or TRBV6-3 and J is TRBJ2-7, with D maybe TRBD2 (5 bases). The CDR3 runs to 12 residues. V was cut by 2 bases and J by 6 bases, with 8 bases left in between. Germline V gives CDR1 MNHEY, CDR2 SVGEGT. DNA of the CDR3: TGTGCCAGCAGTTACGGGGAGAGCGAGCAGTACTTC. This sequence encodes CASSYGESEQYF.

This chain uses TRBV18 with TRBJ2-2; 7 bases match TRBD2. CDR1 KGHSH and CDR2 LQKENI come from the germline V gene. V shed 4 bases and J 0 bases; nucleotides not matched to a gene: 5. This CDR3 is 16 amino acids long. CDR3 nucleotide sequence: TGTGCCAGCTCACTTCCCAGCGGGACGAACACCGGGGAGCTGTTTTTT. This encodes CASSLPSGTNTGELFF. The full variable domain, its missing parts supplied by reference TRBV18 and TRBJ2-2, is NAGVMQNPRHLVRRRGQEARLRCSPMKGHSHVYWYRQLPEEGLKFMVYLQKENIIDESGMPKERFSAEFPKEGPSILRIQQVVRGDSAAYFCASSLPSGTNTGELFFGEGSRLTVL.

This clone was counted only a few times. This rearrangement joins TRBV6-2 or TRBV6-3 to TRBJ2-2; D might be TRBD1 (6 bases). Between the trimmed V and J ends, which lost 0 bases and 5 bases, there was a span of 16 bases. The CDR3 extends over 17 amino acids. Germline V gives CDR1 MNHEY, CDR2 SVGEGT. The CDR3 sequence is CASSYSKGRGGTGELFF. CDR3 in DNA: TGTGCCAGCAGTTACTCGAAAGGCAGGGGCGGGACCGGGGAGCTGTTTTTT.

Details on this clone: This specimen includes other DNA sequences encoding the same CDR3. V usage is TRBV27 and J usage is TRBJ2-1, with TRBD2 matching over 8 bases. With 6 bases clipped from V and 1 base from J, the junction kept 5 bases outside the gene matches. The CDR3 has 15 amino acids. Germline assignment: CDR1 MNHEY and CDR2 SMNVEV (reference sequence). CDR3: CASSPLAGSYNEQFF. Here the CDR3 DNA reads TGTGCCAGCAGCCCCTTAGCGGGATCCTACAATGAGCAGTTCTTC.